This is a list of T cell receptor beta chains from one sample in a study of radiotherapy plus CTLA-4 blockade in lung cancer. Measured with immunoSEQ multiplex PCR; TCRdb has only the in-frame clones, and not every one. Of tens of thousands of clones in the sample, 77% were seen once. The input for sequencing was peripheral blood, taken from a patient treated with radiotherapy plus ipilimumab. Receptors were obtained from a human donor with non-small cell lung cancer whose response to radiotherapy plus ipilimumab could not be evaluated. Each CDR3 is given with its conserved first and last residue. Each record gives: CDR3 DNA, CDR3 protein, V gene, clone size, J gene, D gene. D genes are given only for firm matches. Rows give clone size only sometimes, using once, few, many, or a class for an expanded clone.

TGTGCCAGCAGTAAGGGGGAGGGCTATTACTCCTACAATGAGCAGTTCTTC	CASSKGEGYYSYNEQFF	TRBV27	.	TRBJ2-1	.
TGCGCCTTATTTACCGGGGAGCTGTTTTTT	CALFTGELFF	TRBV5-7	.	TRBJ2-2	.
TGTGCCAGCAGCTCTCGGGTGAGCGGGGGGGCCAATGAGCAGTTCTTC	CASSSRVSGGANEQFF	TRBV4-2	few	TRBJ2-1	TRBD2
TGCGCCAGCAGCCCCCAGGGACAGATCCAAGAGACCCAGTACTTC	CASSPQGQIQETQYF	TRBV5-1	once	TRBJ2-5	TRBD1
TGTGCCAACGCACAGGGGATGGGGGACACTGAAGCTTTCTTT	CANAQGMGDTEAFF	TRBV18	.	TRBJ1-1	TRBD1
TGTGCCTGGAGTCGCACAGGGGGCGATCAGCCCCAGCATTTT	CAWSRTGGDQPQHF	TRBV30	.	TRBJ1-5	TRBD1
TGTGCCAGCAGCTTAGAGACAGGGCCTTATAGCAATCAGCCCCAGCATTTT	CASSLETGPYSNQPQHF	TRBV7-6	.	TRBJ1-5	TRBD1
TGCGCCAGCAGTGAGTCGGGGCTAGGGTACAATGAGCAGTTCTTC	CASSESGLGYNEQFF	TRBV10-2	.	TRBJ2-1	.
TGTGCCAGCTCAGAAATACAGGGGGCGGCGGTCAACGTCCTGACTTTC	CASSEIQGAAVNVLTF	TRBV18	.	TRBJ2-6	TRBD1
TGTGCCAGCTCTCGACTACCCGGGACAGGGCCCAACTATGGCTACACCTTC	CASSRLPGTGPNYGYTF	TRBV18	.	TRBJ1-2	TRBD1
TGCAGCGTTGAAGGAGGGCTAGCGGGGGGACTGATATACGGCGAGCAGTACTTC	CSVEGGLAGGLIYGEQYF	TRBV29-1	.	TRBJ2-7	TRBD2
TGTGCCAGCAGACTCGGGACTAGCGGCCACGAGCAGTACTTC	CASRLGTSGHEQYF	TRBV7-2	.	TRBJ2-7	TRBD2
TGTGCCAGCAGCGTAAGGACAGGGGACTACAATGAGCAGTTCTTC	CASSVRTGDYNEQFF	TRBV9	.	TRBJ2-1	TRBD1
TGTGCCAGCAGTCCCACAGGGGGAAGCGCCCTGACGGGGGGCTACACCTTC	CASSPTGGSALTGGYTF	TRBV28	.	TRBJ1-2	TRBD1
TGTGCCAGCAGCCGCGCCCCAGCGGGAGGTAACAATGAGCAGTTCTTC	CASSRAPAGGNNEQFF	TRBV6-4	.	TRBJ2-1	TRBD2
TGTGCCAGCAGCAGCGGGACAGGGGCTTGGAACACTGAAGCTTTCTTT	CASSSGTGAWNTEAFF	TRBV5-8	.	TRBJ1-1	TRBD1
TGTGCCAGCAGTTCGGGTCTCCAGCTAAAGGCTGATACGCAGTATTTT	CASSSGLQLKADTQYF	TRBV28	.	TRBJ2-3	.
TGTGCCAGTAGACCCACAGGGGTGGTTAGACAGCCCCAGCATTTT	CASRPTGVVRQPQHF	TRBV19	few	TRBJ1-5	TRBD1
TGCGCCAGCAGCCCGAAGGGGGACAGGGGATATGGCTACACCTTC	CASSPKGDRGYGYTF	TRBV5-1	.	TRBJ1-2	TRBD1
TGCGCCAGCAGCCAATTTGGAGCGCGCACTGAAGCTTTCTTT	CASSQFGARTEAFF	TRBV4-3	medium-sized	TRBJ1-1	.
TGTGCCAGCAGCTCCACAGGGGGCTATGGCTACACCTTC	CASSSTGGYGYTF	TRBV7-3	.	TRBJ1-2	TRBD1
TGTGCCAGCAGCATAACCGGGACAGGGAAAGCCGGGGAGCTGTTTTTT	CASSITGTGKAGELFF	TRBV9	.	TRBJ2-2	TRBD1
TGTGCCAGCAGCCCCGGGACTTTCACTGAAGCTTTCTTT	CASSPGTFTEAFF	TRBV6-5	.	TRBJ1-1	.